The present entry profiles one TCR beta chain with its context. This CDR3 region has 15 residues. The germline gives CDR1 SGHRS, CDR2 YFSETQ. V shed 0 bases and J shed 0 bases, with 7 bases lying between them. These data come from a study of shared clonotypes between healthy human individuals. Here immunoSEQ multiplex PCR was the method, and the copy in TCRdb shows in-frame clones only, minus some. Found here are roughly 700,000 clones, around 72% of them singletons; the top ten hold 1.5% to 2%. The specimen was memory CD4+ T cells sorted from blood. Subset described: CD45RA-negative fraction. The chain recombines TRBV5-1 with TRBJ1-5; D is undetermined. This receptor was taken from a woman aged 25 to 39 in good health. This CDR3 is CASSLGTASNQPQHF. The CDR3 coding sequence is TGCGCCAGCAGCTTGGGGACGGCTAGCAATCAGCCCCAGCATTTT.